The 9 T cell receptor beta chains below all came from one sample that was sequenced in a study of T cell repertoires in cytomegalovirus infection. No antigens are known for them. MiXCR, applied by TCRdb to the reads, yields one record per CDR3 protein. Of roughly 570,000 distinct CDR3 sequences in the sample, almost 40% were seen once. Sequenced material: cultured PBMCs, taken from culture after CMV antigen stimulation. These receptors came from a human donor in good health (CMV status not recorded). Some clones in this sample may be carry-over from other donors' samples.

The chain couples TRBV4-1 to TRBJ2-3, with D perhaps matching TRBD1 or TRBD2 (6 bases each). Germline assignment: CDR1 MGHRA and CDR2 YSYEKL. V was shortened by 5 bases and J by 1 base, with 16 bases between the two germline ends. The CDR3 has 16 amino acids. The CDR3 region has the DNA TGCGCCAGCAGCGCGAGGGGGGCGCGTCGCACAGATACGCAGTATTTT. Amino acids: CASSARGARRTDTQYF.

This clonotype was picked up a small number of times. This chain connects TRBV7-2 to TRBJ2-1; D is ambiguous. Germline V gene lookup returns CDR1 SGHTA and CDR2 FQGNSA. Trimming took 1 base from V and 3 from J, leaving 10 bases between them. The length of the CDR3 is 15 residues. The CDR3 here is CASSLERTNYNEQFF. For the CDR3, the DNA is TGTGCCAGCAGCTTAGAAAGGACGAACTACAATGAGCAGTTCTTC.

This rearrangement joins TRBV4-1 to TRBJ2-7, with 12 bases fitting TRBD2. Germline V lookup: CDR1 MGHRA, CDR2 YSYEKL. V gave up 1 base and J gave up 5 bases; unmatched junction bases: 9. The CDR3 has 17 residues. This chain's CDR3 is CASSQALAGGGADEQYF. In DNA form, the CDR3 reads TGCGCCAGCAGCCAAGCCCTAGCGGGAGGGGGTGCGGACGAGCAGTACTTC.

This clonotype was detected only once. DNA for the CDR3: TGTGCCAGCAGTGAACAGGGCTCCGTTACGGCTTTCTTT. It codes for CASSEQGSVTAFF. The chain has TRBV12-3 or TRBV12-4 and TRBJ1-1; the D gene is possibly TRBD1 (6 bases). CDR3 size: 13 residues. V was trimmed by 5 bases and J by 11 bases, leaving 18 bases between them.

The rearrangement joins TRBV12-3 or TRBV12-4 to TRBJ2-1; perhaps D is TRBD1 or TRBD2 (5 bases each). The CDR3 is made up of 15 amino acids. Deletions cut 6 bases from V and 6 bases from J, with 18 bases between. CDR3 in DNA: TGTGCCAGCAGGGTGAGGGACGGGACCCCCAATGAGCAGTTCTTC. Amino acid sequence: CASRVRDGTPNEQFF.

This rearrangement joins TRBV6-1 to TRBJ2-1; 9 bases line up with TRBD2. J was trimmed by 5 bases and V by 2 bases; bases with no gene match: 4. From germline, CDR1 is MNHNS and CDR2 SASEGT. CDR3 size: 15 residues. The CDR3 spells CASSEWPSGNNEQFF. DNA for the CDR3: TGTGCCAGCAGTGAATGGCCTAGCGGGAACAATGAGCAGTTCTTC.

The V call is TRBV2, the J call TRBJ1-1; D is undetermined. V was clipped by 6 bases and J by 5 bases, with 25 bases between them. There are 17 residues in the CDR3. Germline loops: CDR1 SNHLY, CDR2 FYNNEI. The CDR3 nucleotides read TGTGCCAGCAGCGATCCCCTTCGGGCGGCCAGGATGACTGAAGCTTTCTTT. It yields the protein CASSDPLRAARMTEAFF.

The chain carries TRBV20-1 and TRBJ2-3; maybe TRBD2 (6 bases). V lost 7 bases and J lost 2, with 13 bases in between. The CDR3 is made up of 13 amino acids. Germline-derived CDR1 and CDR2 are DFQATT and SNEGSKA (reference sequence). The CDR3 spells CSGRRAITDTQYF. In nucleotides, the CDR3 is TGCAGTGGAAGGAGGGCTATCACAGATACGCAGTATTTT.

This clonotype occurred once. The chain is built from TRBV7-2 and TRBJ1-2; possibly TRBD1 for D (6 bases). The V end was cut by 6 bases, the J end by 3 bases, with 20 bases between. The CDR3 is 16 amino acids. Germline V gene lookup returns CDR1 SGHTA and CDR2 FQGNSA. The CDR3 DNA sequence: TGTGCCAGCAGATACGAGGGGGGGGCTCAGGACTATGGCTACACCTTC. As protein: CASRYEGGAQDYGYTF.